This record looks at one TCR beta chain sequence and its context. Its antigen is currently unknown. V gave up 2 bases and J gave up 0 bases; unmatched junction bases: 3. Germline V gene sequence: CDR1 MGHRA, CDR2 YSYEKL. The CDR3 is made up of 15 amino acids. Sample treatment: around 19 received Ad26.COV2.S at low or high dose, single or two shots; 5 received placebo; per-sample allocation not given. Samples came from day 63 after the first vaccine or placebo injection. These data come from a study of Ad26.COV2.S vaccination and SARS-CoV-2 variants. Study outcomes and limitations: Non-spike TCR breadth was similar in vaccine and placebo recipients.

The assay was immunoSEQ multiplex PCR, and TCRdb's table has in-frame clones only and misses some. Of fewer than 300,000 clones in the sample, around 87% were seen once. The sequence came from a person aged 18-65 years who received the Ad26.COV2.S COVID-19 vaccine or a placebo. Sequencing was performed on peripheral blood, taken in a trial of Ad26.COV2.S vaccine versus placebo. The gene calls are TRBV4-1 and TRBJ2-5, with 7 nucleotides matching TRBD1. For the CDR3, the DNA is TGCGCCAGCAGCCAACACGACAGGGACCAAGAGACCCAGTACTTC. It codes for CASSQHDRDQETQYF.